This TCR beta chain was captured in a study of T cell responses to AZD1222 COVID-19 vaccine (dated by TCRdb to about 2021). Background for the entire study: AZD1222 recipients with second doses at about 4 weeks or about 12 weeks were pooled, because spike-specific TCR depth and breadth did not differ between schedules. Trial participants were enrolled by age into 18-55, 56-69 and 70-plus year subgroups, with around 150, 28 and 57 TCR-sequenced participants respectively. TCR sequencing covered roughly 230 trial participants: 200 to 220 given two doses of AZD1222 and about 26 given two doses of MenACWY control vaccine. Study-wide findings and limitations: Epitopes outside the regions mutated in the B.1.351 and B.1.1.7 variants were reportedly recognized by nearly half of the unique spike-specific TCRs. Because no samples from the day 14 peak response were available, repertoires could be characterized only after the peak T cell response. Conclusions about previously exposed vaccinees are limited because only six or seven AZD1222 recipients were SARS-CoV-2 seropositive at baseline. Spike-specific TCR breadth and depth rose significantly after two AZD1222 doses compared with day 0 and with MenACWY recipients. The 56-69-year group was small, and its depth increase did not reach significance, likely because of low power. Participants were mostly white British and included more females than males, and it was suggested by the authors that clonal diversity may have been underestimated. CD4 TCRs associated with the vaccine covered the entire spike protein, and the dominant responses were in regions 160-218 and 743-854.

The CDR3 regions of human TCRbeta chains were subjected to immunosequencing. Regarding the original processing steps: TCRs in the repertoires were compared against a reference library of SARS-CoV-2-specific TCRs that had been generated with the MIRA antigen-specificity platform. Breadth was defined as the fraction of unique TCRs that were SARS-CoV-2-associated. Depth was defined as the fraction of total T cells that were SARS-CoV-2-associated. Each spike-specific TCR was assigned to its reactive spike region and to a CD4 or CD8 class using the MIRA data. Log10-transformed breadth and depth values were compared by one-way ANOVA with Sidak's multiple comparisons tests. In its TCRdb copy, this immuneACCESS table keeps in-frame sequences only and misses some clones. Where compared with another copy, unresolved V genes explain less than half of these, and the others have no known cause. V, J and clone size were drawn from that table, and D and trimming were deduced from the DNA. The sample profile shows about 110,000 clones; approximately 88% of them were found once. The ten largest make up about 5% of the sample.

Concerning this clone: This receptor's antigen is unknown. No qualities accompany the bases; no much larger clone lies one base away.

The sample's time point label, in plain terms: baseline before first vaccination. Samples from vaccinated people were obtained from the UK trials COV001 and COV002, which included a single-blind randomized controlled phase 2/3 trial of AZD1222 (ChAdOx1 nCoV-19) in healthy adults. For TCRbeta chain sequencing, PBMC samples from trial participants were taken at day 0 and at day 28 after the second dose. Including cysteine and phenylalanine, the CDR3 has 13 amino acids. The retained sequence is limited to the CDR3, 39 bases, with the frame set at the first base. Compared with germline, V lacks 3 bases and J lacks 4 bases; bases without a gene match: 3. Sequences MNHNS (CDR1) and SASEGT (CDR2) are obtained from the germline V gene.

This TCR was recovered from an adult in good health. The chain is encoded by TRBV6-1 joined to TRBJ2-7, with TRBD2 matching 7 junction bases. The input for sequencing was peripheral blood, taken on day 0 of AZD1222 vaccination. CDR3 loop: CASSERGTYEQYF. The DNA sequence follows: TGTGCCAGCAGTGAGCGGGGGACGTACGAGCAGTACTTC.